The 26 T cell receptor beta chains below all came from one sample that was sequenced in a study of radiotherapy plus CTLA-4 blockade in lung cancer. The repertoire was sequenced with immunoSEQ multiplex PCR; TCRdb's copy has only in-frame clones and lacks some. This table has around 70,000 clones, around 87% appearing once. Sequencing was performed on peripheral blood, taken from a patient treated with radiotherapy plus ipilimumab. The receptors shown here come from a human donor with non-small cell lung cancer that progressed on radiotherapy plus ipilimumab.

The chain links TRBV5-1 to TRBJ2-2; TRBD2 aligns across 7 bases. The CDR3 is made up of 16 amino acids. CDR1 SGHRS and CDR2 YFSETQ come from the germline V gene. Trimming at V came to 0 bases and at J to 1 base, leaving 3 bases not matched to a gene. CDR3 in DNA: TGCGCCAGCAGCTTGGCCCCTAGCGGGAACACCGGGGAGCTGTTTTTT. This gives the protein CASSLAPSGNTGELFF. Combining the CDR3 with reference TRBV5-1 and TRBJ2-2 gives the whole variable domain KAGVTQTPRYLIKTRGQQVTLSCSPISGHRSVSWYQQTPGQGLQFLFEYFSETQRNKGNFPGRFSGRQFSNSRSEMNVSTLELGDSALYLCASSLAPSGNTGELFFGEGSRLTVL.

V and J are TRBV5-1 and TRBJ2-5; 7 nucleotides align to TRBD2. The CDR3 has 14 residues. V lost 7 bases to trimming and J lost 1 base; unmatched junction nucleotides: 7. Per the germline V gene, CDR1 is SGHRS and CDR2 is YFSETQ. The CDR3 DNA is TGCGCCAGCGGAAGCGGGATGGTCCAAGAGACCCAGTACTTC. Translated, it gives CASGSGMVQETQYF.

This chain uses TRBV4-1 with TRBJ2-3, with D unresolved. Trimming left V 1 base short and J 7 bases short, with 12 bases between. The CDR3 length is 14 residues. Germline loops: CDR1 MGHRA, CDR2 YSYEKL. CDR3 DNA sequence: TGCGCCAGCAGCCAAGCACTCAGGAGTAATACGCAGTATTTT. Amino acids: CASSQALRSNTQYF.

The chain combines TRBV2 with TRBJ2-3, with D unresolved. The CDR3 extends over 11 amino acids. Germline V CDR1 and CDR2: SNHLY, FYNNEI. V was trimmed by 6 bases and J by 4 bases, leaving 5 bases between them. CDR3 bases: TGTGCCAGCAGCGCCTCAGATACGCAGTATTTT. Residues: CASSASDTQYF. Using reference TRBV2 and TRBJ2-3 for the parts outside the CDR3, the full variable domain is EPEVTQTPSHQVTQMGQEVILRCVPISNHLYFYWYRQILGQKVEFLVSFYNNEISEKSEIFDDQFSVERPDGSNFTLKIRSTKLEDSAMYFCASSASDTQYFGPGTRLTVL.

V usage is TRBV7-9 and J usage is TRBJ1-4, with no clear D. Germline V gene lookup returns CDR1 SEHNR and CDR2 FQNEAQ (reference sequence). The CDR3 length is 15 residues. Deletions cut 6 bases from V and 2 bases from J, with 13 bases between. The DNA of the CDR3 is TGTGCCAGCAGTCTAATACTGGGTACTAATGAAAAACTGTTTTTT. As protein: CASSLILGTNEKLFF.

This clone appeared a single time. V gene TRBV5-1 combines with J gene TRBJ2-5; 10 nucleotides line up with TRBD1. The V gene end was trimmed by 4 bases and the J gene end by 4 bases; junction bases not matched to a gene: 4. This CDR3 contains 14 residues. The germline V gene encodes CDR1 SGHRS and CDR2 YFSETQ. CDR3 bases: TGCGCCAGCAGCACCGACAGGGGGCGAGAGACCCAGTACTTC. This codes for CASSTDRGRETQYF.

The chain links TRBV2 to TRBJ1-3, with 7 bases lining up with TRBD1. CDR1 and CDR2 from the germline V gene are SNHLY and FYNNEI. This CDR3 comprises 15 residues. Trimming took 3 bases from V and 2 from J; bases not matched to a gene: 4. CDR3 nucleotide sequence: TGTGCCAGCAGTGAGGTTCAGGGGGCTGGAAACACCATATATTTT. It specifies CASSEVQGAGNTIYF.

The V gene is TRBV5-1, the J gene TRBJ2-3; tentative D call: TRBD1 (6 bases). The CDR3 extends over 15 amino acids. Germline V CDR1 and CDR2: SGHRS, YFSETQ. V dropped 6 bases and J dropped 4 bases, with 18 bases sitting between them. The CDR3 region has the DNA TGCGCCAGCAATTTCAACAGGGTAGATTCAGATACGCAGTATTTT. As protein: CASNFNRVDSDTQYF.

The chain carries TRBV5-4 and TRBJ2-2; possible D gene TRBD2, 6 bases. This CDR3 is built from 15 residues. The V end lost 4 bases, the J end lost 6 bases, and 16 bases lay between the germline ends. Looked up from germline, CDR1 is SGHNT and CDR2 is YYREEE (reference sequence). This CDR3 reads CASSASGVFAGELFF. The CDR3 DNA is TGTGCCAGCAGCGCCTCGGGAGTTTTTGCCGGGGAGCTGTTTTTT.

The count of this clone is one. V usage is TRBV7-2 and J usage is TRBJ2-3, with D possibly TRBD2 on 6 matching bases. The CDR3 covers 13 residues. Deletions cut 5 bases from V and 11 bases from J, with 17 bases between. Per germline, CDR1 SGHTA and CDR2 FQGNSA. The CDR3 DNA sequence: TGTGCCAGCAGCCGTCTCCCTGGGGGAGGGCAGTATTTT. Residues: CASSRLPGGGQYF.

This clone occurred once. The chain couples TRBV28 to TRBJ2-7; no clear D. The V gene lost 6 bases and the J gene lost 0 bases, with 9 bases spanning the gap. The CDR3 runs 13 residues. Germline-derived CDR1 and CDR2 are MDHEN and SYDVKM. DNA for the CDR3: TGTGCCAGCAGCTACGGGTCCTCCTACGAGCAGTACGTC. It translates to CASSYGSSYEQYV.

The CDR3 DNA follows: TGTGCCAGCAGTGACTCGCCTACAGACATTCAGTACTTC. It translates to CASSDSPTDIQYF. The chain is built from TRBV6-4 and TRBJ2-4; no definite D call. Germline CDR1 reads MRHNA; CDR2 reads SNTAGT. The V gene lost 0 bases and the J gene lost 8 bases, with 8 bases spanning the gap. The CDR3 sequence is 13 residues long.

The rearrangement joins TRBV6-5 to TRBJ2-1; 8 bases are shared with TRBD1. After removal of 2 bases from V and 4 bases from J, the junction contained 4 bases not matched to a gene. CDR1 is MNHEY, CDR2 SVGAGI, per germline. This CDR3 is 15 amino acids long. CDR3 DNA: TGTGCCAGCAGTTACGGTCAGGGGGCTTACAATGAGCAGTTCTTC. It yields the protein CASSYGQGAYNEQFF.

CDR3 loop: CASSFGTSNYEQYF. The CDR3 DNA follows: TGCGCCAGCAGCTTCGGGACTAGCAACTACGAGCAGTACTTC. The chain joins TRBV5-1 to TRBJ2-7, with TRBD2 matching over 9 bases. This CDR3 spans 14 amino acids. The germline CDR1 and CDR2 sequences are SGHRS and YFSETQ. J was trimmed by 3 bases and V by 2 bases; bases with no gene match: 3. The full variable domain, its missing parts supplied by reference TRBV5-1 and TRBJ2-7, is KAGVTQTPRYLIKTRGQQVTLSCSPISGHRSVSWYQQTPGQGLQFLFEYFSETQRNKGNFPGRFSGRQFSNSRSEMNVSTLELGDSALYLCASSFGTSNYEQYFGPGTRLTVT.

The chain employs TRBV2 and TRBJ2-3, with D possibly called TRBD1 or TRBD2 (6 bases each). Deletions cut 4 bases from V and 2 bases from J, with 16 bases between. Germline lookup yields CDR1 SNHLY and CDR2 FYNNEI. CDR3 length: 16 amino acids. The CDR3 bases are TGTGCCAGCAGTGTCCTGGGGGGCACAATCACAGATACGCAGTATTTT. Translated: CASSVLGGTITDTQYF.

This clone was observed a single time. The J gene is TRBJ1-2, the V gene TRBV28; D unclear. The CDR3 spans 14 residues. Trimming took 3 bases from V and 4 from J, leaving 12 bases between them. Germline-derived CDR1 and CDR2 are MDHEN and SYDVKM. CDR3 protein: CASSLLNGVYGYTF. The CDR3, as DNA: TGTGCCAGCAGTTTGTTGAATGGCGTCTATGGCTACACCTTC.

V gene TRBV25-1 combines with J gene TRBJ2-1; D not resolved. This CDR3 contains 11 residues. The V gene's germline CDR1 is MGHDK and CDR2 SYGVNS. V lost 4 bases and J 6 bases, leaving 4 bases between the germline ends. CDR3 DNA: TGTGCCAGCAGTGCTGTCAATGAGCAGTTCTTC. Translating gives CASSAVNEQFF.

J is TRBJ2-4 and V is TRBV28; 12 positions match TRBD2. Losses at the gene ends were 4 bases for V and 0 bases for J; bases not matched to a gene: 10. This CDR3 contains 19 residues. Per germline, CDR1 MDHEN and CDR2 SYDVKM. CDR3 residues: CASSSTGTSGQLAKNIQYF. The CDR3 bases are TGTGCCAGCAGTTCTACCGGGACTAGCGGGCAACTAGCCAAAAACATTCAGTACTTC.

This chain uses TRBV6-6 with TRBJ2-7; 9 bases align to TRBD1. The germline V gene encodes CDR1 MNHNY and CDR2 SVGAGI (reference sequence). V lost 5 bases and J lost 3; bases outside the gene matches: 2. This CDR3 has 13 residues. For the CDR3, the DNA is TGTGCCAGCAGTAAGACAGGGGGCTACGAGCAGTACTTC. The encoded protein is CASSKTGGYEQYF.

CDR3 DNA sequence: TGTGCCAGTACCGACGTCGGGGGCGCCGGAGATACGCAGTATTTT. Translation gives CASTDVGGAGDTQYF. V and J are TRBV19 and TRBJ2-3; D possibly matches TRBD1 or TRBD2 (6 bases each). Trimming cost V 7 bases and J 5 bases, with 19 bases left between them. The CDR3 has 15 amino acids. CDR1 LNHDA and CDR2 SQIVND come from the germline V gene (reference sequence).

V gene TRBV10-1 combines with J gene TRBJ1-2; D might be TRBD1 (5 bases). Germline CDR1 reads WNHNN; CDR2 reads SYGVQD (reference sequence). Trimming took 4 bases from V and 2 from J, leaving 8 bases between them. CDR3 length equals 13 residues. CDR3 DNA: TGCGCCAGCAGTGCTGACAGCAACTATGGCTACACCTTC. It encodes CASSADSNYGYTF.

The chain joins TRBV7-6 to TRBJ2-2, with 9 bases fitting TRBD1. V gave up 6 bases and J gave up 5 bases; unmatched junction bases: 10. This CDR3 has 16 amino acids. Germline loops: CDR1 SGHVS, CDR2 FNYEAQ. This CDR3 is CASRSPGQGRTGELFF. The CDR3, as DNA: TGTGCCAGCAGGTCCCCGGGACAGGGAAGGACCGGGGAGCTGTTTTTT.

The V and J genes are TRBV14 and TRBJ2-1; no definite D call. Germline-derived CDR1 and CDR2 are SGHDN and FVKESK. Trimming removed 6 bases at V and 0 bases at J, with 15 bases between. The CDR3 is made up of 16 amino acids. The CDR3 coding sequence is TGTGCCAGCAGTCTGATGGAAGGGTTCTCCTACAATGAGCAGTTCTTC. Its protein product is CASSLMEGFSYNEQFF.

The chain has TRBV27 and TRBJ2-6; D is perhaps TRBD2 (6 bases). This CDR3 has 17 amino acids. V lost 6 bases and J lost 0, with 15 bases in between. Germline loops: CDR1 MNHEY, CDR2 SMNVEV (reference sequence). The CDR3 region is CASRGTDTHSGANVLTF. The CDR3 DNA is TGTGCCAGCAGGGGGACTGATACACACTCTGGGGCCAACGTCCTGACTTTC.

J is TRBJ2-7 and V is TRBV6-4; D possibly corresponds to TRBD2 (5 bases). This CDR3 has 14 residues. Germline V gene data show CDR1 as MRHNA and CDR2 as SNTAGT. CDR3 protein: CASRDSRSSYEQYV. DNA of the CDR3: TGTGCCAGCAGGGACTCCAGGAGCTCCTACGAGCAGTACGTC.

The chain is built from TRBV9 and TRBJ1-3, with no clear D. From germline, CDR1 is SGDLS and CDR2 YYNGEE. V lost 3 bases to trimming and J lost 0 bases, with 10 bases between them. This CDR3 has 15 amino acids. For the CDR3, the DNA is TGTGCCAGCAGCGGCCGGGCCAACTCTGGAAACACCATATATTTT. Translating it yields CASSGRANSGNTIYF.